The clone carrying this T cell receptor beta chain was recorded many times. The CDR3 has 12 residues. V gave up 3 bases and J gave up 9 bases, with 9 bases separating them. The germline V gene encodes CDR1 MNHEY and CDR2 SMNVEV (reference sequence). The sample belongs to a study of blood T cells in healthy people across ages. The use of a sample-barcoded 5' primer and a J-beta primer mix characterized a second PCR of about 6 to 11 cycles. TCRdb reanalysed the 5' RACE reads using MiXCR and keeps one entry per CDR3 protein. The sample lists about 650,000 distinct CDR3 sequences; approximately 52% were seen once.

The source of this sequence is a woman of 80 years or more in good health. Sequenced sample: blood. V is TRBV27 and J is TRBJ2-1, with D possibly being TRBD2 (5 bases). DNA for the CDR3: TGTGCCAGCAGTTTTCCGGGAACTGAGCAGTTCTTC. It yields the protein CASSFPGTEQFF.